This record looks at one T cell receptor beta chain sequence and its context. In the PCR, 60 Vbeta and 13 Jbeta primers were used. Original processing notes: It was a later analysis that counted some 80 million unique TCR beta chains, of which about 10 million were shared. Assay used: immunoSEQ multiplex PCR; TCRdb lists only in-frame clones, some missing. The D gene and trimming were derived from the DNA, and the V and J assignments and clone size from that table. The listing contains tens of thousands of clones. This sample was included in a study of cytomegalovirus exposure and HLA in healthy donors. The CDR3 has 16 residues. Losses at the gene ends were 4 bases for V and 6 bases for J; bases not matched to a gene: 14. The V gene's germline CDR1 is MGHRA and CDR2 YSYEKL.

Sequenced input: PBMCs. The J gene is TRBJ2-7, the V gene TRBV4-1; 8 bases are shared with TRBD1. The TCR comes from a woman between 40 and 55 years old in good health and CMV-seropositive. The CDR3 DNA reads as TGCGCCAGCAGCCGCCTCCCGGCCAGGGGGCCGGGCGAGCAGTACTTC. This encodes CASSRLPARGPGEQYF.